The rows below give T cell receptor beta chains drawn from one sample of a study of CD8 T cells in Susac syndrome. Using its own MiXCR run on the immunoSEQ multiplex PCR reads, TCRdb lists one record per CDR3 protein. Altogether roughly 76,000 distinct CDR3 sequences are present, 80% to 95% being singletons, with the ten largest covering roughly 0.47%. The sample consisted of CD8+ T cells from PBMCs. The receptors come from a human donor with Susac syndrome. CDR3s include the opening cysteine and the closing phenylalanine or tryptophan. The D gene is left open where the match is weak. A row's size may be missing; if present it is once, few, many or a size class.

d_call clone_size j_call v_call cdr3_nt cdr3_aa
TRBD1 NA TRBJ2-7 TRBV7-9 TGTGCCAGCAGCTTTATATCGGGACAGGGAACCTACGAGCAGTACTTC CASSFISGQGTYEQYF
NA NA TRBJ2-7 TRBV20-1 TGCAGTGCTAGAGGGCTGGGTCTATCCTACGAGCAGTACTTC CSARGLGLSYEQYF
NA NA TRBJ2-5 TRBV27 TGTGCCAGCAGTCCAACCACGGACAGGAGGGGGTCCCAGTACTTC CASSPTTDRRGSQYF
TRBD2 NA TRBJ2-2 TRBV6-5 TGTGCCAGCAGTTCTCGAGCGGGGCACACCGGGGAGCTGTTTTTT CASSSRAGHTGELFF
NA NA TRBJ1-1 TRBV7-9 TGTGCCAGCAGCTTAGAGGCGGGGGCGAACACTGAAGCTTTCTTT CASSLEAGANTEAFF
NA once TRBJ1-2 TRBV6-5 TGTGCCAGCAGTTATGGAAGGAATTATGGCTACACCTTC CASSYGRNYGYTF
NA once TRBJ2-2 TRBV7-7 TGTGCCAGCTCCCGGACTTCCGGCTCCGGGGAGCTGTTTTTT CASSRTSGSGELFF
TRBD2 NA TRBJ2-7 TRBV20-1 TGCAGTGCTAGATTGGCGGGGGGCGGCTACGAGCAGTACTTC CSARLAGGGYEQYF
TRBD2 NA TRBJ2-1 TRBV7-3 TGTGCCAGCAGCTTGTCGGGGGGTGTGAATGAGCAGTTCTTC CASSLSGGVNEQFF
NA NA TRBJ2-5 TRBV11-2 TGTGCCAGCAGCTTACCTGGAAGTAGGGAGACCCAGTACTTC CASSLPGSRETQYF
NA NA TRBJ1-1 TRBV9 TGTGCCAGCAGCGTGGGAGACAGAATGAACACTGAAGCTTTCTTT CASSVGDRMNTEAFF
NA NA TRBJ1-2 TRBV7-8 TGTGCCAGCAGCTGGAGGGGGGGCATCTTGACCTATGGCTACACCTTC CASSWRGGILTYGYTF
TRBD1 NA TRBJ1-2 TRBV18 TGTGCCAGCTCACTAGGGACAGCAGTCTATGGCTACACCTTC CASSLGTAVYGYTF
NA NA TRBJ2-5 TRBV19 TGTGCCAGTAGTATGACCGGGTTTCAAGAGACCCAGTACTTC CASSMTGFQETQYF
NA NA TRBJ1-4 TRBV7-9 TGTGCCAGCAGCTTAGACGCTCTAATGGCTAATGAAAAACTGTTTTTT CASSLDALMANEKLFF
NA NA TRBJ1-6 TRBV4-2 TGTGCCAGCAGTTTAGGCGCGAATTCACCCCTCCACTTT CASSLGANSPLHF
NA NA TRBJ2-7 TRBV6-6 TGTGCCAGCAGTTACCATCCAGGGATGGGGTACGAGCAGTACTTC CASSYHPGMGYEQYF
TRBD2 NA TRBJ2-1 TRBV4-3 TGCGCCAGCAGCCAAGATACTAGCGGGAACTACAATGAGCAGTTCTTC CASSQDTSGNYNEQFF
TRBD1 NA TRBJ2-2 TRBV6-1 TGTGCCAGCTACAGGGGGCCCGGGGAGCTGTTTTTT CASYRGPGELFF
TRBD1 NA TRBJ1-1 TRBV27 TGTGCCAGCAGTGACCTACAGGGGAGCACTGAAGCTTTCTTT CASSDLQGSTEAFF
NA NA TRBJ1-4 TRBV19 TGTGCCAGTACAATATGGGGAAATGGAGAAAAACTGTTTTTT CASTIWGNGEKLFF
NA NA TRBJ1-5 TRBV7-2 TGTGCCAGCAGCTTGTCACAGGGCTTTAACCAGCCCCAGCATTTT CASSLSQGFNQPQHF
NA NA TRBJ2-2 TRBV12-3/TRBV12-4 TGTGCCAGCAGTTTAGCGGGACGTGGCACCGGGGAGCTGTTTTTT CASSLAGRGTGELFF
NA NA TRBJ2-3 TRBV30 TGTGCCTGGGGGACTTGGGGGTTAGATACGCAGTATTTT CAWGTWGLDTQYF
NA NA TRBJ2-2 TRBV7-9 TGTGCCAGCAGCTTAGATGGCGGGGAGCTGTTTTTT CASSLDGGELFF
NA NA TRBJ2-1 TRBV5-5 TGTGCCAGCAGCTTGTGGGGACTTAACAATGAGCAGTTCTTC CASSLWGLNNEQFF
NA NA TRBJ2-7 TRBV5-1 TGCGCCAGCAGCTTTACAGGGTTCAACGAGCAGTACTTC CASSFTGFNEQYF
TRBD2 NA TRBJ2-7 TRBV3-1 TGTGCCAGCAGCCCAGCCGTAGGACTAGGTAGCGACGAGCAGTACTTC CASSPAVGLGSDEQYF
NA NA TRBJ2-3 TRBV27 TGTGCCAGCAGCCCTTTAGCAGATAGCACAGATACGCAGTATTTT CASSPLADSTDTQYF
NA NA TRBJ1-5 TRBV5-6 TGTGCCAGCAGCTTTTGGGGGGGCGATCAGCCCCAGCATTTT CASSFWGGDQPQHF
TRBD2 once TRBJ2-1 TRBV24-1 TGTGCCACCAGTGGTGGGACTAGCGGGGGGCGGGAGCAGTTCTTC CATSGGTSGGREQFF
NA NA TRBJ2-3 TRBV11-2 TGTGCCAGCAGCTTAATGGCGGGGCGCGATTATACGCAGTATTTT CASSLMAGRDYTQYF
TRBD1 NA TRBJ2-7 TRBV20-1 TGCAGTGCTGTTGCCGGGACAGGGGGCTACGAGCAGTACTTC CSAVAGTGGYEQYF
NA NA TRBJ1-1 TRBV28 NA CASSFGFGTLF
TRBD1 NA TRBJ2-5 TRBV11-2 TGTGCCAGCAGCCGTCCGGGTCCGGGACAGGGACGTGGCTTAGAAGAGACCCAGTACTTC CASSRPGPGQGRGLEETQYF
TRBD1 NA TRBJ2-5 TRBV15 TGTGCCACCAGCAGAGATATCGGTCAGGGGGCGGTGGTTGCAGAGACCCAGTACTTC CATSRDIGQGAVVAETQYF
NA NA TRBJ1-4 TRBV20-1 TGCAGTGCTAGAGATAACAGGAGGAATGAAAAACTGTTTTTT CSARDNRRNEKLFF
NA NA TRBJ1-5 TRBV23-1 TGCGCCAGCAGTTTCACAGGGACGGGAGACAATCAGCCCCAGCATTTT CASSFTGTGDNQPQHF
NA NA TRBJ1-6 TRBV12-3/TRBV12-4 TGTGCCAGCAGTTTATTAGTTTATAATTCACCCCTCCACTTT CASSLLVYNSPLHF
NA few TRBJ2-5 TRBV7-2 TGTGCCAGCAGCTTAGGGCCGGGGCCGATCGGAGAGACCCAGTACTTC CASSLGPGPIGETQYF
TRBD1 once TRBJ1-1 TRBV12-3/TRBV12-4 TGTGCCAGCAGTTCTGTCACAGGGGTCCCTGAAGCTTTCTTT CASSSVTGVPEAFF
NA NA TRBJ2-2 TRBV20-1 TGCAGTGCTAGAGAACGACGGTACACCGGGGAGCTGTTTTTT CSARERRYTGELFF
NA few TRBJ1-6 TRBV14 TGTGCCAGCAGCCAAGATCTTAATTCACCCCTCCACTTT CASSQDLNSPLHF
NA NA TRBJ1-3 TRBV20-1 TGCAGTGCTAGAGTTGGGAGTTCTGGAAACACCATATATTTT CSARVGSSGNTIYF
TRBD1 NA TRBJ2-3 TRBV2 TGTGCCAGCAGTCCCGCCCTGGGACAGCCCGAAGACGCAGATACGCAGTATTTT CASSPALGQPEDADTQYF
NA NA TRBJ1-1 TRBV12-3/TRBV12-4 TGTGCCAGCAGTTTAGAGGGGTGGGCCACTGAAGCTTTCTTT CASSLEGWATEAFF
NA NA TRBJ1-2 TRBV27 TGTGCCAGCACCCTCTCCGCGCGGGGGCGGAACTATGGCTACACCTTC CASTLSARGRNYGYTF
NA NA TRBJ1-4 TRBV6-5 TGTGCCAGCAGTTACTCGGGAAATCCTACGGGGGAAAAACTGTTTTTT CASSYSGNPTGEKLFF
NA NA TRBJ2-5 TRBV29-1 TGCAGCGTTGTGCCCGCTAGCCAAGAGACCCAGTACTTC CSVVPASQETQYF
NA NA TRBJ1-1 TRBV29-1 TGCAGCGTTGAAGTCCGGGCCTGGGGCACTGAAGCTTTCTTT CSVEVRAWGTEAFF
TRBD2 NA TRBJ2-7 TRBV7-9 TGTGCCAGCAGCGGACTAGCGGGAGGGGTCTACGAGCAGTACTTC CASSGLAGGVYEQYF
TRBD1 few TRBJ2-7 TRBV13 TGTGCCAGCAGCTTATCGGGACAGTACTACGAGCAGTACTTC CASSLSGQYYEQYF
TRBD1 NA TRBJ2-3 TRBV2 TGTGCCAGCAGTTCCGGGACAGTCAACACAGATACGCAGTATTTT CASSSGTVNTDTQYF
NA NA TRBJ2-7 TRBV4-1 TGCGCCAGCAGCCGCGCCCCAGGGGCCTACCCCTCCTACGAGCAGTACTTC CASSRAPGAYPSYEQYF